The 23 T cell receptor beta chains below come from one sample, sequenced in a study of patients and donors after allogeneic stem cell transplantation. In TCRdb, the RT-PCR reads were re-called with MiXCR into one record per CDR3 protein. The sample yields roughly 940,000 distinct CDR3 sequences, roughly 18% seen once. Sequencing used blood, either unsorted or a sorted T cell fraction (not recorded which). These receptor sequences come from a human donor who was either an allogeneic HSCT recipient or a stem cell or donor lymphocyte infusion donor (not recorded which). It is not recorded whose cells these are; they may come from a transplant donor.

The chain uses TRBV30 and TRBJ2-3; TRBD2 aligns across 14 bases. Germline V CDR1 and CDR2: GTSNPN, SVGIG (reference sequence). The CDR3 covers 16 residues. V shed 1 base and J 1 base; nucleotides not matched to a gene: 1. In DNA form, the CDR3 reads TGTGCCTGGAGTGGGGGACTAGCGGGGGGCACAGATACGCAGTATTTT. Amino acid sequence: CAWSGGLAGGTDTQYF.

This clonotype was detected only a few times. The chain combines TRBV20-1 with TRBJ1-6; no clear D. Trimming removed 0 bases from V and 4 bases from J, with 16 bases in between. The CDR3 is made up of 17 amino acids. Germline assignment: CDR1 DFQATT and CDR2 SNEGSKA (reference sequence). CDR3: CSARDGPERGYNSPLHF. DNA of the CDR3: TGCAGTGCTAGAGATGGGCCGGAACGAGGGTATAATTCACCCCTCCACTTT.

This clonotype has only a few counts. The rearrangement uses TRBV24-1 and TRBJ2-7; TRBD1 agrees at 10 bases. The CDR3 covers 15 residues. Per germline, CDR1 KGHDR and CDR2 SFDVKD. V gave up 5 bases and J gave up 5 bases; unmatched junction bases: 8. Written as DNA, the CDR3 is TGTGCCACCAGTGCTCCAGGGACAGGGGACCACGAGCAGTACTTC. Amino acid sequence: CATSAPGTGDHEQYF.

This clonotype was observed a few times. The chain uses TRBV29-1 and TRBJ2-5; 11 bases line up with TRBD2. The trim removed 2 bases at V and 0 bases at J, leaving 5 bases unmatched. The germline CDR1 and CDR2 sequences are SQVTM and ANQGSEA. This CDR3 contains 16 residues. The chain's CDR3 is CSVEPTSGGDQETQYF. CDR3 nucleotides: TGCAGCGTTGAACCAACTAGCGGGGGAGACCAAGAGACCCAGTACTTC.

V and J are TRBV13 and TRBJ1-2; D is ambiguous. Deletions cut 5 bases from V and 5 bases from J, with 9 bases between. CDR1 is PRHDT and CDR2 is FYEKMQ in the germline V gene (reference sequence). This CDR3 is 12 amino acids long. As DNA, the CDR3 is TGTGCCAGCAGCCCAAGCGAGTATGGCTACACCTTC. Translated: CASSPSEYGYTF.

The chain joins TRBV27 to TRBJ1-5, with 10 positions matching TRBD1. V lost 2 bases to trimming and J lost 6 bases; unmatched junction nucleotides: 13. The CDR3 spans 18 residues. Germline V CDR1 and CDR2: MNHEY, SMNVEV (reference sequence). CDR3 nucleotides: TGTGCCAGCAGTTTAAGGGGGCCGGGACAGGGGAAAAGTCAGCCCCAGCATTTT. Residues: CASSLRGPGQGKSQPQHF.

The chain combines TRBV7-2 with TRBJ2-1, with D perhaps matching TRBD1 (6 bases). The CDR3 has 16 residues. V shed 1 base and J shed 0 bases, with 10 bases lying between them. CDR1 is SGHTA, CDR2 FQGNSA, per germline. The CDR3 DNA reads as TGTGCCAGCAGCTTAGAGACAGGACTCTCCTACAATGAGCAGTTCTTC. Translated, it gives CASSLETGLSYNEQFF.

V is TRBV7-9 and J is TRBJ1-1; D is unresolved. V shed 6 bases and J shed 5 bases, with 25 bases lying between them. This CDR3 has 17 amino acids. The V gene's germline CDR1 is SEHNR and CDR2 FQNEAQ (reference sequence). CDR3 sequence reads: CASSPAPGRRAGTEAFF. The CDR3 bases are TGTGCCAGCAGTCCAGCCCCGGGCCGCCGAGCCGGGACTGAAGCTTTCTTT. The full variable domain, rest sourced from reference TRBV7-9 and TRBJ1-1, is DTGVSQNPRHKITKRGQNVTFRCDPISEHNRLYWYRQTLGQGPEFLTYFQNEAQLEKSRLLSDRFSAERPKGSFSTLEIQRTEQGDSAMYLCASSPAPGRRAGTEAFFGQGTRLTVV.

The chain carries TRBV2 and TRBJ1-2; D is unresolved. Per germline, CDR1 SNHLY and CDR2 FYNNEI. There are 12 residues in the CDR3. Trimming stripped 3 bases from V and 3 bases from J, with 5 bases between. This CDR3 is CASSDSDYGYTF. The CDR3 bases are TGTGCCAGCAGTGATAGTGACTATGGCTACACCTTC.

This clonotype was seen a few times. The chain uses TRBV11-3 and TRBJ2-7; 7 nucleotides line up with TRBD2. With V trimmed by 0 bases and J by 1 base, 6 bases remained unmatched. The germline V gene has CDR1 SGHNT and CDR2 YENEEA. The CDR3 length is 16 residues. The CDR3 loop is CASSLDGASGSYEQYF. Here the CDR3 DNA reads TGTGCCAGCAGCTTAGATGGGGCTAGCGGATCCTACGAGCAGTACTTC.

This clonotype was seen only a few times. The CDR3 reads CSAHRGGAGDNEQFF. The CDR3, as DNA: TGCAGTGCCCACAGGGGGGGCGCCGGGGACAATGAGCAGTTCTTC. The chain recombines TRBV20-1 with TRBJ2-1; possible D gene TRBD1, 8 bases. The CDR3 has 15 residues. The V gene lost 6 bases and the J gene lost 5 bases, with 20 bases spanning the gap. Germline V gene data show CDR1 as DFQATT and CDR2 as SNEGSKA (reference sequence).

This clonotype was observed a handful of times. The chain is built from TRBV20-1 and TRBJ1-1; D not resolved. This CDR3 spans 12 amino acids. V was trimmed by 5 bases and J by 7 bases, leaving 14 bases between them. Germline V CDR1 and CDR2: DFQATT, SNEGSKA (reference sequence). The CDR3 region is CSAPRPYSEAFF. In DNA form, the CDR3 reads TGCAGTGCTCCCAGGCCGTATAGTGAAGCTTTCTTT.

This clonotype was observed at least ten times. The V call is TRBV7-9, the J call TRBJ1-2, with D perhaps matching TRBD1 (6 bases). Germline assignment: CDR1 SEHNR and CDR2 FQNEAQ (reference sequence). V dropped 5 bases and J dropped 7 bases, with 11 bases sitting between them. The CDR3 has 12 residues. In DNA form, the CDR3 reads TGTGCCAGCAGCCCACAGGGCAGTGGCTACACCTTC. This encodes CASSPQGSGYTF.

The chain recombines TRBV30 with TRBJ2-1; D is possibly TRBD2 (6 bases). V was trimmed by 5 bases and J by 9 bases, leaving 14 bases between them. The CDR3 is made up of 12 amino acids. From germline, CDR1 is GTSNPN and CDR2 SVGIG (reference sequence). The CDR3 DNA reads as TGTGCCTGGGGAGGGTTTGAGGCTGAGCAGTTCTTC. The encoded protein is CAWGGFEAEQFF.

V gene TRBV12-3 or TRBV12-4 combines with J gene TRBJ2-7; possible D gene TRBD1, 6 bases. The germline V and J ends were trimmed by 3 bases and 4 bases, with 13 bases remaining between them. This CDR3 comprises 14 residues. The CDR3 region is CASSLGALGYEQYF. For the CDR3, the DNA is TGTGCCAGCAGTTTGGGGGCATTGGGGTACGAGCAGTACTTC.

The chain carries TRBV12-3 or TRBV12-4 and TRBJ1-2; D is perhaps TRBD1 (5 bases). This CDR3 spans 14 amino acids. V lost 3 bases and J 3 bases, leaving 11 bases between the germline ends. The DNA of the CDR3 is TGTGCCAGCAGTTTCCGGGGGAGGGACTATGGCTACACCTTC. It encodes CASSFRGRDYGYTF.

The V gene is TRBV5-1, the J gene TRBJ2-1, with 12 bases that match TRBD2. This CDR3 contains 17 residues. V shed 4 bases, J shed 9 bases, and the junction held 14 bases outside the gene matches. Per germline, CDR1 SGHRS and CDR2 YFSETQ. CDR3 residues: CASSHGGASGRGGEQFF. CDR3 coding DNA: TGCGCCAGCAGCCACGGAGGGGCTAGCGGGAGGGGGGGTGAGCAGTTCTTC.

This chain connects TRBV25-1 to TRBJ2-7; D gene unclear. V was trimmed by 3 bases and J by 2 bases, leaving 8 bases between them. Looked up from germline, CDR1 is MGHDK and CDR2 is SYGVNS. The CDR3 has 13 residues. Here the CDR3 reads CASSDHGAYEQYF. In nucleotides, the CDR3 is TGTGCCAGCAGTGATCACGGAGCCTACGAGCAGTACTTC.

This clonotype was seen only a few times. This chain uses TRBV20-1 with TRBJ2-5; TRBD2 is a possible D gene (5 bases). This CDR3 contains 15 residues. CDR1 and CDR2 (germline): DFQATT, SNEGSKA (reference sequence). V was cut by 3 bases and J by 2 bases, with 16 bases left in between. The CDR3 here is CSASESTGYQETQYF. CDR3 nucleotides: TGCAGTGCTAGTGAGAGCACGGGATATCAAGAGACCCAGTACTTC.

V usage is TRBV5-1 and J usage is TRBJ1-3, with D possibly matching TRBD1 (6 bases). Between the trimmed V and J ends, which lost 7 bases and 1 base, there was a span of 12 bases. CDR1 and CDR2 (germline): SGHRS, YFSETQ. The CDR3 is 14 residues long. This CDR3 is CASGQGPSGNTIYF. The CDR3 nucleotides are TGCGCCAGCGGGCAGGGGCCATCTGGAAACACCATATATTTT. Full variable domain (missing parts from reference TRBV5-1 and TRBJ1-3): KAGVTQTPRYLIKTRGQQVTLSCSPISGHRSVSWYQQTPGQGLQFLFEYFSETQRNKGNFPGRFSGRQFSNSRSEMNVSTLELGDSALYLCASGQGPSGNTIYFGEGSWLTVV.

This clonotype came up a few times. V is TRBV29-1 and J is TRBJ2-1; no firm D call. Trimming took off 7 bases at V and 7 bases at J, with 8 bases between the two ends. This CDR3 comprises 10 residues. Per germline, CDR1 SQVTM and CDR2 ANQGSEA. CDR3 coding DNA: TGCAGCGCAATGGGGAATGAGCAGTTCTTC. Protein product: CSAMGNEQFF.

This clonotype was counted many times. The rearrangement links TRBV12-3 or TRBV12-4 to TRBJ2-4, with TRBD2 as a possible D gene (5 bases). CDR3 length: 14 residues. V dropped 2 bases and J dropped 7 bases, with 12 bases sitting between them. CDR3 nucleotides: TGTGCCAGCAGTTTAACGGGGTCGTTCAACATTCAGTACTTC. Protein sequence: CASSLTGSFNIQYF.

This clonotype has ten or more counts. The V call is TRBV7-2, the J call TRBJ1-6, with TRBD1 matching 11 bases. The germline V gene has CDR1 SGHTA and CDR2 FQGNSA. The V segment lost 1 base and the J segment 12 bases; nucleotides outside the gene matches: 5. The CDR3 covers 15 residues. CDR3 sequence (DNA): TGTGCCAGCAGCTTAGTTGGGACAGGGGGGGGACCCCTCCACTTT. Its translation: CASSLVGTGGGPLHF.